The present TCR beta chain was sequenced within a study of early T cells in non-severe SARS-CoV-2 infection. Study as a whole: Chains were unpaired, as sequencing was done on bulk RNA from unsorted whole blood.

Unique molecular identifiers (one per individual cDNA molecule) were attached. TCRdb passed the 5' RACE reads through MiXCR, listing each CDR3 protein once. The table has about 40,000 distinct CDR3 sequences, roughly 4.7% seen once. CDR3 length: 13 residues. Germline assignment: CDR1 KGHSH and CDR2 LQKENI. The ends were cut back, 5 bases at V and 8 bases at J, with 13 bases in the middle. In its sample, this clonotype was seen many times. The chain combines TRBV18 with TRBJ2-1, with no clear D. The specimen was whole blood. The receptor's source is an adult who was a healthcare worker with PCR-confirmed SARS-CoV-2 infection or an uninfected control (not recorded which). For the CDR3, the DNA is TGTGCCAGCTCAACAAAACACAAACATGAGCAGTTCTTC. Translating it yields CASSTKHKHEQFF.